This T cell receptor (beta chain) comes out of a study of cytomegalovirus exposure and HLA in healthy donors. The CDR3 covers 14 residues. CDR1 is MNHEY, CDR2 SVGAGI, per germline. With 6 bases clipped from V and 5 bases from J, the junction kept 8 bases outside the gene matches. PCR used 60 Vbeta primers and 13 Jbeta primers. Produced via immunoSEQ multiplex PCR; TCRdb's table is partial and in-frame only. Among roughly 100,000 clones listed, around four fifths were seen once. This TCR derives from a man aged 25-40 years in good health and CMV-seronegative. Sequenced: PBMCs. J is TRBJ2-7 and V is TRBV6-5; TRBD1 aligns across 9 bases. CDR3 coding DNA: TGTGCCAGCAGCCCGGGACAGGGTTATGACGAGCAGTACTTC. Translating it yields CASSPGQGYDEQYF.